Listed here are 8 T cell receptor beta chains from one sample, sequenced in a study of CD8+CD57+ T cells in acquired aplastic anemia. TCR beta VDJ and CDR3 were profiled, and genomic DNA was the template. TCRdb itself ran the reads through MiXCR, one entry per CDR3 protein. The profile shows over 200,000 distinct CDR3 sequences, approximately 60% of them singletons. Sequenced input: sorted CD4+, CD8+, or CD8+CD57+ T cells (not recorded which) from PBMCs. The source of these receptors is a human donor in good health.

This clonotype has ten or more counts. This chain uses TRBV11-3 with TRBJ2-1, with 12 bases that match TRBD2. The CDR3 extends over 15 amino acids. V shed 1 base, J shed 8 bases, and the junction held 3 bases outside the gene matches. Germline-derived CDR1 and CDR2 are SGHNT and YENEEA. CDR3 coding DNA: TGTGCCAGCAGCTTAGGGACTAGCGGGATGGATGAGCAGTTCTTC. Its protein product is CASSLGTSGMDEQFF.

A word on this clonotype: Germline is not matched at one junction end, which may reflect a read error. The rearrangement links TRBV5-1 to TRBJ1-4; TRBD1 might be the D (5 bases). CDR1 is SGHRS, CDR2 YFSETQ, per germline. This CDR3 is 14 amino acids long. The CDR3 DNA sequence: TGTGCCAGCAGCGCGAGACAGTTGAATGAAAAACTGTTTTTT. Protein sequence: CASSARQLNEKLFF. The full variable domain, with the rest looked up from reference TRBV5-1 and TRBJ1-4, is KAGVTQTPRYLIKTRGQQVTLSCSPISGHRSVSWYQQTPGQGLQFLFEYFSETQRNKGNFPGRFSGRQFSNSRSEMNVSTLELGDSALYLCASSARQLNEKLFFGSGTQLSVL.

The chain recombines TRBV7-9 with TRBJ2-3, with 10 bases aligning to TRBD1. The CDR3 is made up of 16 amino acids. The V gene's germline CDR1 is SEHNR and CDR2 FQNEAQ (reference sequence). The V segment lost 5 bases and the J segment 8 bases; nucleotides outside the gene matches: 13. CDR3 sequence: CASSRWDRGNVGTQYF. The CDR3 DNA is TGTGCCAGCAGCCGCTGGGACAGGGGCAATGTTGGTACGCAGTATTTT.

This clonotype turned up a few times. The V gene is TRBV30, the J gene TRBJ2-7; 13 bases align to TRBD2. The germline gives CDR1 GTSNPN, CDR2 SVGIG (reference sequence). The V gene end was trimmed by 3 bases and the J gene end by 3 bases; junction bases not matched to a gene: 14. The length of the CDR3 is 18 residues. CDR3 DNA sequence: TGTGCCTGGAGACCTCCGGGACAGCGGACTAGCGGGAGCTACGAGCAGTACTTC. This codes for CAWRPPGQRTSGSYEQYF.

The rearrangement uses TRBV5-1 and TRBJ1-5; no reliable D call. Trimming removed 0 bases at V and 3 bases at J, with 10 bases between. Germline CDR1 is SGHRS and CDR2 is YFSETQ. There are 15 residues in the CDR3. The CDR3 loop is CASSLEGSNNQPQHF. CDR3 DNA: TGCGCCAGCAGCTTGGAAGGGAGCAACAATCAGCCCCAGCATTTT.

The J gene is TRBJ1-1, the V gene TRBV10-2; 7 bases are shared with TRBD1. The ends lost 4 bases at V and 3 bases at J; junction bases unmatched: 5. The length of the CDR3 is 14 residues. CDR1 and CDR2 (germline): WSHSY, SAAADI. The CDR3 spells CASSGTGGHTEAFF. The CDR3 DNA sequence: TGCGCCAGCAGTGGGACAGGCGGCCACACTGAAGCTTTCTTT.

This clonotype was detected many times. V and J are TRBV11-1 and TRBJ2-7, with TRBD1 matching 9 bases. J gave up 6 bases and V 5 bases, and 23 bases lay outside the gene matches. The CDR3 length is 19 residues. Germline V gene sequence: CDR1 SGHAT, CDR2 FQDESV (reference sequence). CDR3 amino acids: CASSPSPGVGQGSSSEQYF. The CDR3 DNA follows: TGTGCCAGCAGCCCCAGCCCTGGTGTGGGACAGGGATCTTCAAGCGAGCAGTACTTC.

This clonotype came up a few times. This sequence joins TRBV20-1 and TRBJ2-1, with TRBD2 as a possible D gene (6 bases). The V end lost 3 bases, the J end lost 9 bases, and 18 bases lay between the germline ends. Germline V gives CDR1 DFQATT, CDR2 SNEGSKA (reference sequence). This CDR3 region has 14 residues. The DNA of the CDR3 is TGCAGTGCTAGTCCAGGGATAGTGGGGGGTGAGCAGTTCTTC. Residues: CSASPGIVGGEQFF.